What follows are 17 T cell receptor beta chains derived from one specimen sequenced in a study of shared clonotypes between healthy human individuals. The data were produced by immunoSEQ multiplex PCR, yet TCRdb's version contains in-frame clones alone and is incomplete. The sample yields about 190,000 clones, around 63% seen once. The source material was memory CD4+ T cells sorted from blood. The sample's subset: CD45RA-negative fraction. The receptors come from a man aged 30 to 45 in good health.

The chain carries TRBV19 and TRBJ2-7, with 7 bases lining up with TRBD2. The CDR3 length is 13 residues. Germline V lookup: CDR1 LNHDA, CDR2 SQIVND (reference sequence). Losses at the gene ends were 3 bases for V and 3 bases for J; bases not matched to a gene: 2. The CDR3, as DNA: TGTGCCAGTAGTATCGGCGGGAGCTACGAGCAGTACTTC. It is translated as CASSIGGSYEQYF. The complete variable domain, with remaining parts taken from reference TRBV19 and TRBJ2-7, reads DGGITQSPKYLFRKEGQNVTLSCEQNLNHDAMYWYRQDPGQGLRLIYYSQIVNDFQKGDIAEGYSVSREKKESFPLTVTSAQKNPTAFYLCASSIGGSYEQYFGPGTRLTVT.

The chain couples TRBV2 to TRBJ2-5; D is possibly TRBD1 (7 bases). CDR3 length equals 14 residues. Between the trimmed V and J ends, which lost 4 bases and 5 bases, there was a span of 14 bases. The germline CDR1 and CDR2 sequences are SNHLY and FYNNEI. This CDR3 is CASSGQGGGETQYF. CDR3 in DNA: TGTGCCAGCAGTGGACAGGGAGGAGGGGAGACCCAGTACTTC.

This clone was seen once. The V and J genes are TRBV6-1 and TRBJ2-2; maybe TRBD1 (6 bases). The CDR3 is 15 residues long. V was clipped by 6 bases and J by 1 base, with 12 bases between them. The germline V gene has CDR1 MNHNS and CDR2 SASEGT. CDR3 bases: TGTGCCAGCAGAGGCACAGGGCTGAACACCGGGGAGCTGTTTTTT. It specifies CASRGTGLNTGELFF.

This chain joins TRBV7-2 and TRBJ2-4, with no clear D. This CDR3 is 12 amino acids long. Germline assignment: CDR1 SGHTA and CDR2 FQGNSA. Trimming cost V 2 bases and J 8 bases, with 7 bases left between them. CDR3 sequence reads: CASSLNSYIQYF. The DNA of the CDR3 is TGTGCCAGCAGCTTAAACTCGTACATTCAGTACTTC.

This clone was recorded a few times. The rearrangement uses TRBV15 and TRBJ2-3; 12 nucleotides align to TRBD2. This CDR3 comprises 17 residues. V was clipped by 0 bases and J by 6 bases; unmatched bases: 7. CDR1 is LNHNV and CDR2 is YYDKDF in the germline V gene (reference sequence). The chain's CDR3 is CATSRDLAGGAQDTQYF. The CDR3 nucleotides read TGTGCCACCAGCAGAGATCTAGCGGGAGGGGCGCAGGATACGCAGTATTTT.

This clone has just one count. The chain employs TRBV19 and TRBJ1-5; D possibly corresponds to TRBD1 (5 bases). Trimming pared 7 bases from V and 0 bases from J, leaving 13 bases between. CDR1 LNHDA and CDR2 SQIVND come from the germline V gene (reference sequence). The length of the CDR3 is 15 residues. The CDR3 DNA follows: TGTGCCAGTACCTGGGACCCGTATAGCAATCAGCCCCAGCATTTT. Translating it yields CASTWDPYSNQPQHF.

This clone appeared once. The chain uses TRBV21-1 and TRBJ2-7; TRBD2 was called by the table and not checked on the DNA. TRBV21-1 is a pseudogene locus. CDR3 length: 15 residues. The CDR3 DNA follows: TGTGCCAGCAGCAAAGGCGGAGGGGACTCCTACGAGCAGTACTTC. It yields the protein CASSKGGGDSYEQYF.

The chain is built from TRBV2 and TRBJ2-1; 9 bases map to TRBD2. In germline, CDR1 is SNHLY, CDR2 FYNNEI. The CDR3 runs to 13 residues. The junction had 6 bases not matched to a gene; V was cut back by 9 bases and J by 6 bases. CDR3 nucleotide sequence: TGTGCCAGAAAGGGACTAGCTGGCAATGAGCAGTTCTTC. It yields the protein CARKGLAGNEQFF.

On this clone: The germline gene is not matched at one end of the junction; a read error may be the cause. The chain links TRBV4-1 to TRBJ2-2; TRBD1 agrees at 9 bases. In germline, CDR1 is MGHRA, CDR2 YSYEKL. This CDR3 region has 18 residues. CDR3 in DNA: TGCGCCAGCAGCCAGCCCAGGGTCGGGACAGGGAACACCGGGAAGCTGTTTTTT. This gives the protein CASSQPRVGTGNTGKLFF.

This clone was found many times. This chain uses TRBV7-2 with TRBJ2-3, with 7 bases lining up with TRBD2. The germline CDR1 and CDR2 sequences are SGHTA and FQGNSA. CDR3 length: 16 amino acids. J gave up 2 bases and V 5 bases, and 10 bases lay outside the gene matches. The CDR3 nucleotides are TGTGCCAGCAGCACCCGCGCGGGAGCCCTCACAGATACGCAGTATTTT. Protein product: CASSTRAGALTDTQYF. Full variable domain (remainder filled in from reference TRBV7-2 and TRBJ2-3): GAGVSQSPSNKVTEKGKDVELRCDPISGHTALYWYRQSLGQGLEFLIYFQGNSAPDKSGLPSDRFSAERTGGSVSTLTIQRTQQEDSAVYLCASSTRAGALTDTQYFGPGTRLTVL.

The gene calls are TRBV6-1 and TRBJ2-3; 10 nucleotides align to TRBD1. This CDR3 spans 14 amino acids. Germline V lookup: CDR1 MNHNS, CDR2 SASEGT. V trimming: 8 bases; J trimming: 5 bases; junction bases outside the gene matches: 7. As DNA, the CDR3 is TGTGCCAGCCACCGGGACAGGGGTCAAGATACGCAGTATTTT. Translated, it gives CASHRDRGQDTQYF.

The table lists this clone with a few counts. This chain joins TRBV20-1 and TRBJ1-2; no clear D. Germline values: CDR1 DFQATT, CDR2 SNEGSKA (reference sequence). Trimming took off 4 bases at V and 5 bases at J, with 8 bases between the two ends. The length of the CDR3 is 11 residues. CDR3: CSANLEYGYTF. The CDR3 DNA follows: TGCAGTGCTAACCTGGAGTATGGCTACACCTTC.

This chain uses TRBV28 with TRBJ2-3, with 10 bases aligning to TRBD2. The V segment lost 3 bases and the J segment 3 bases; nucleotides outside the gene matches: 6. The V gene's germline CDR1 is MDHEN and CDR2 SYDVKM. The CDR3 sequence is 16 residues long. The CDR3 nucleotides are TGTGCCAGCAGTTTCAGCGGGAGGGCCTCGACAGATACGCAGTATTTT. Its protein is CASSFSGRASTDTQYF.

This chain joins TRBV5-8 and TRBJ1-5; the match to TRBD1 covers 11 bases. This CDR3 region has 15 residues. J gave up 7 bases and V 0 bases, and 3 bases lay outside the gene matches. The V gene's germline CDR1 is SGHTS and CDR2 YDEGEE. This CDR3 is CASSLGTGGDQPQHF. CDR3 DNA sequence: TGTGCCAGCAGCTTGGGGACAGGGGGCGACCAGCCCCAGCATTTT.

The V gene is TRBV29-1, the J gene TRBJ2-3, with D perhaps matching TRBD1 (6 bases). With 7 bases removed from V and 4 bases from J, the gap between germline ends came to 12 bases. Germline V gene sequence: CDR1 SQVTM, CDR2 ANQGSEA. The CDR3 consists of 12 residues. This CDR3 reads CSGARGSDTQYF. CDR3 coding DNA: TGCAGCGGTGCCAGGGGTTCAGATACGCAGTATTTT.

The rearrangement joins TRBV7-7 to TRBJ2-5; the D call may be TRBD1 or TRBD2 (5 bases each). The CDR3 has 14 amino acids. Trimming pared 5 bases from V and 3 bases from J, leaving 13 bases between. From germline, CDR1 is SSHAT and CDR2 FNYEAQ (reference sequence). The CDR3 spells CASSGPSREETQYF. The DNA for the CDR3 is TGTGCCAGCAGCGGGCCTAGCAGGGAAGAGACCCAGTACTTC.

V is TRBV6-1 and J is TRBJ1-2; D gene ambiguous. Looked up from germline, CDR1 is MNHNS and CDR2 is SASEGT. This CDR3 contains 15 residues. Trimming left V 0 bases short and J 4 bases short, with 12 bases between. The CDR3 bases are TGTGCCAGCAGTGAAGCGGTTTCAGGATCCTATGGCTACACCTTC. The encoded protein is CASSEAVSGSYGYTF.